This T cell receptor beta chain was retrieved from a study of blood T cell repertoires in COVID-19. As for the study in general: PBMCs, B-cell-depleted T cells, or T cells provided the cDNA or gDNA that made up the material.

V gave up 0 bases and J gave up 1 base; unmatched junction bases: 6. Germline CDR1 SGDLS, CDR2 YYNGEE. The CDR3 extends over 17 amino acids. Per the authors' pipeline: Reference gene primer amplification gave estimated nucleated cell counts. Only in-frame clones appear in the TCRdb table, and some are missing; sequencing was by immunoSEQ multiplex PCR. That table supplies the V and J calls and clone size; D and trimming were determined from the DNA. The sample yields about 190,000 clones, approximately 91% seen once. The chain has TRBV9 and TRBJ2-5; 10 positions match TRBD2. The sample consisted of peripheral blood. The origin of this receptor is a man aged 35 to 55 with acute or convalescent COVID-19. The CDR3 reads CASSVEDSGGFQETQYF. DNA of the CDR3: TGTGCCAGCAGCGTAGAAGATAGCGGGGGGTTCCAAGAGACCCAGTACTTC.